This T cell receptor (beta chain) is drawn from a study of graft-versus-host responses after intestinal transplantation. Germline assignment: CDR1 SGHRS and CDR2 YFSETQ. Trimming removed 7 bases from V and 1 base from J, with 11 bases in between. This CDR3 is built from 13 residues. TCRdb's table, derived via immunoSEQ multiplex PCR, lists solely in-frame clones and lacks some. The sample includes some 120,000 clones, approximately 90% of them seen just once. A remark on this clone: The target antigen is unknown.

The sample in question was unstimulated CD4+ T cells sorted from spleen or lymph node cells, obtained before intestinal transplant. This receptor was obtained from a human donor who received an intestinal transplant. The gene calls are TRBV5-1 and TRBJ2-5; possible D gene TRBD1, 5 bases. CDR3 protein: CASGTGLQETQYF. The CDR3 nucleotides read TGCGCCAGCGGAACAGGTCTCCAAGAGACCCAGTACTTC.